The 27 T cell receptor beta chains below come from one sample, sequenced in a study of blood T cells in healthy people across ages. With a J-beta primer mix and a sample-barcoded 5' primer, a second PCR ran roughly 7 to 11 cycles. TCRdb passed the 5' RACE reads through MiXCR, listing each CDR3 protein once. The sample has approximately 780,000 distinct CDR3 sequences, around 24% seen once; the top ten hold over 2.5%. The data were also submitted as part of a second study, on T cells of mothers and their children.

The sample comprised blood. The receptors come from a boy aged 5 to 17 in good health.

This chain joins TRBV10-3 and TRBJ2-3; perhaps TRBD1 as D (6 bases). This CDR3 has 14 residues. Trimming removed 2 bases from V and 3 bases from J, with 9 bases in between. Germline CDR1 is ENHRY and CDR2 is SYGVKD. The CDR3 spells CAISEGTWTDTQYF. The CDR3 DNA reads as TGTGCCATCAGTGAGGGGACATGGACAGATACGCAGTATTTT.

CDR3 region: CASSWGGGYNEQFF. CDR3 nucleotide sequence: TGTGCCAGCAGTTGGGGCGGGGGCTACAATGAGCAGTTCTTC. The genes are TRBV6-2 or TRBV6-3 and TRBJ2-1; 7 nucleotides align to TRBD2. Germline assignment: CDR1 MNHEY and CDR2 SVGEGT. This CDR3 region has 14 residues. The V gene end was trimmed by 4 bases and the J gene end by 3 bases; junction bases not matched to a gene: 3.

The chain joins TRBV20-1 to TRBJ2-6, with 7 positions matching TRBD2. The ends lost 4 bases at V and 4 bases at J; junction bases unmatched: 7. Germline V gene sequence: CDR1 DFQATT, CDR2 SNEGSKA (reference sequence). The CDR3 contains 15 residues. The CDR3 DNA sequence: TGCAGTGCTACTTCGGGGGGATCAGGGGCCAACGTCCTGACTTTC. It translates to CSATSGGSGANVLTF.

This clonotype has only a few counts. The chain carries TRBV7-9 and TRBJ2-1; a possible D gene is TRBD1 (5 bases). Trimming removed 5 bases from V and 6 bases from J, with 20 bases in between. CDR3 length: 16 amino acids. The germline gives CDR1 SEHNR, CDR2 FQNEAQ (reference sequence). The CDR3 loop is CASSGLSRGQGNEQFF. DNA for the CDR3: TGTGCCAGCAGCGGCCTGTCGCGCGGTCAGGGCAATGAGCAGTTCTTC.

CDR3 bases: TGTGCCAGCAGGCTGGGACTAGCAACAGATACGCAGTATTTT. Translated, it gives CASRLGLATDTQYF. V and J are TRBV6-2 or TRBV6-3 and TRBJ2-3; TRBD2 agrees at 9 bases. The CDR3 spans 14 residues. With 6 bases clipped from V and 3 bases from J, the junction kept 4 bases outside the gene matches. Germline V gene lookup returns CDR1 MNHEY and CDR2 SVGEGT.

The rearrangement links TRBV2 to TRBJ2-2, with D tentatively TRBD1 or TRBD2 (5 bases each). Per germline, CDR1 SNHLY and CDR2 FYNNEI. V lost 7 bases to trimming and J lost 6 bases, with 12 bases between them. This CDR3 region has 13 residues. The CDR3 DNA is TGTGCCAGCAAGGGGCAGGGACCCGGGGAGCTGTTTTTT. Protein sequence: CASKGQGPGELFF.

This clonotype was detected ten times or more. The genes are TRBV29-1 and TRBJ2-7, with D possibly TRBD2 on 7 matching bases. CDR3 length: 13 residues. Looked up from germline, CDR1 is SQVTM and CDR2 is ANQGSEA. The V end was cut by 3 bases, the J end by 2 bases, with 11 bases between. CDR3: CSVDQGRAYEQYF. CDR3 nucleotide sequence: TGCAGCGTTGATCAGGGGAGGGCCTACGAGCAGTACTTC.

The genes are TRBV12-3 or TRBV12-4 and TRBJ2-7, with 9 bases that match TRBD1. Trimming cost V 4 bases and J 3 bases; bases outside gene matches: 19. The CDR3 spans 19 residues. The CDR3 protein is CASSWSVFWVGQGFYEQYF. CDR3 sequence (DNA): TGTGCCAGCAGTTGGTCAGTTTTTTGGGTGGGACAGGGTTTCTACGAGCAGTACTTC.

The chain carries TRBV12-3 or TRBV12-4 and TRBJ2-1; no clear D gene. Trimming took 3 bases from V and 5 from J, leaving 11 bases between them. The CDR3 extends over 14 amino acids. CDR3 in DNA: TGTGCCAGCAGTTTTGCACTATACGACAATGAGCAGTTCTTC. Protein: CASSFALYDNEQFF.

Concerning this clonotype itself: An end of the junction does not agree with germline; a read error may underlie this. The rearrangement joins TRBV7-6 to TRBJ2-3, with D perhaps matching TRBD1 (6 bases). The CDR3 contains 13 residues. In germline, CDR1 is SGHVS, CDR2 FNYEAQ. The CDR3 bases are TGTGCCAGCACCTTAGGGGAAGGGGGTACGCAGTATTTT. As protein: CASTLGEGGTQYF.

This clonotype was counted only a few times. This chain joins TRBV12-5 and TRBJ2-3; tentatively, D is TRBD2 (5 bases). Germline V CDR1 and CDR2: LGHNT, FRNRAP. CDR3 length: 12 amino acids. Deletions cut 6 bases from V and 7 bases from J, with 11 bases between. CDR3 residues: CASGPGVNTQYF. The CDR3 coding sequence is TGTGCTAGTGGCCCCGGGGTAAATACGCAGTATTTT.

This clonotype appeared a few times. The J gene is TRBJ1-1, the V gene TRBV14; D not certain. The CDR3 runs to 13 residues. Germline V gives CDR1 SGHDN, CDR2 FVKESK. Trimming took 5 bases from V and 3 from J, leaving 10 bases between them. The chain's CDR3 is CASSFTRDTEAFF. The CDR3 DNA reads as TGTGCCAGCAGCTTTACACGGGACACTGAAGCTTTCTTT.

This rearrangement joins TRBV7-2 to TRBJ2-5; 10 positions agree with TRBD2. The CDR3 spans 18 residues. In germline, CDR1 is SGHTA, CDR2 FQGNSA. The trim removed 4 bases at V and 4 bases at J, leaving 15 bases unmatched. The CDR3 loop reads CASSSVWASGGLRETQYF. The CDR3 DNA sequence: TGTGCCAGCAGCTCGGTCTGGGCTAGCGGGGGCCTCAGAGAGACCCAGTACTTC.

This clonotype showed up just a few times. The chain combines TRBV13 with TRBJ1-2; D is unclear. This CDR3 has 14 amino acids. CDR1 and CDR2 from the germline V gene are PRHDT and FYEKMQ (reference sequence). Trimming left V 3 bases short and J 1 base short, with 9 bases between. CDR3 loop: CASSFTELNYGYTF. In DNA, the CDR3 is TGTGCCAGCAGCTTCACAGAGCTTAACTATGGCTACACCTTC.

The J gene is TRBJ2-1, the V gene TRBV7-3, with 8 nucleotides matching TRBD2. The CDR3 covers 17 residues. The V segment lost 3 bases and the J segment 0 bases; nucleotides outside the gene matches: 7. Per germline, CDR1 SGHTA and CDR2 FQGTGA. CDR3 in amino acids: CASSLSSGVSSYNEQFF. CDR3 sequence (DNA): TGTGCCAGCAGCTTGAGTAGCGGGGTGAGCTCCTACAATGAGCAGTTCTTC.

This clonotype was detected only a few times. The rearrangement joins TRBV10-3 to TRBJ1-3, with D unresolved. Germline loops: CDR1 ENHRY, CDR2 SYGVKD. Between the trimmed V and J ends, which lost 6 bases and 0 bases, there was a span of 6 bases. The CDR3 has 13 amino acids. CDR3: CAIRGSSGNTIYF. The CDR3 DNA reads TGTGCCATCAGGGGCAGCTCTGGAAACACCATATATTTT.

In DNA, the CDR3 is TGCAGTGCTAGAGATTTAGGGGGAACTGAAGCTTTCTTT. It translates to CSARDLGGTEAFF. The rearrangement links TRBV20-1 to TRBJ1-1; D may be TRBD1 (6 bases). Per the germline V gene, CDR1 is DFQATT and CDR2 is SNEGSKA (reference sequence). The CDR3 consists of 13 residues. Trimming cost V 0 bases and J 5 bases, with 10 bases left between them.

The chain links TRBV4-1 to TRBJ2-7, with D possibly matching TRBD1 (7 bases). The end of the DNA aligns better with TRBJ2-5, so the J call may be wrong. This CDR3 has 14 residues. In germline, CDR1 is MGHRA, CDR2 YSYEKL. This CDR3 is CASKIGQEGETQYF. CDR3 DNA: TGCGCCAGCAAAATTGGACAGGAGGGGGAGACCCAGTACTTC.

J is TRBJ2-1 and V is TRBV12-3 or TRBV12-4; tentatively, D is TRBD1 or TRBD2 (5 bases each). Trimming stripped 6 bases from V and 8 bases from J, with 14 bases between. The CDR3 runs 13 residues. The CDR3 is CASSRWGRDEQFF. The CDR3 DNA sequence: TGTGCCAGCAGCCGGTGGGGGAGAGATGAGCAGTTCTTC.

CDR3 loop: CASSQDHGTRHNEQFF. The CDR3, as DNA: TGTGCCAGCAGCCAGGACCACGGGACTCGGCACAATGAGCAGTTCTTC. The genes are TRBV4-2 and TRBJ2-7; D is possibly TRBD2 (6 bases). The J call is uncertain, as TRBJ2-1 better fits the DNA end. The germline gives CDR1 LGHNA, CDR2 YNFKEQ. The CDR3 is made up of 16 amino acids.

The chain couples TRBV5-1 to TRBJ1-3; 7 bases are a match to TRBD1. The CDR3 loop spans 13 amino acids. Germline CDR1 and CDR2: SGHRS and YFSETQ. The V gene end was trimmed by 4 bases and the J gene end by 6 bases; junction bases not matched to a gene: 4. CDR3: CASSGDSLNTIYF. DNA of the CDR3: TGCGCCAGCAGCGGGGACAGCCTAAACACCATATATTTT.

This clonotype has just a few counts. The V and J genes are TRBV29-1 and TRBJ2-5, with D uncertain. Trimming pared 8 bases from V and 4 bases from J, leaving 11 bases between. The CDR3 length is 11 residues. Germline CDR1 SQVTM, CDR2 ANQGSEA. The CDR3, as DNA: TGCAGCCCCCGGGCGTCAGAGACCCAGTACTTC. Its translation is CSPRASETQYF.

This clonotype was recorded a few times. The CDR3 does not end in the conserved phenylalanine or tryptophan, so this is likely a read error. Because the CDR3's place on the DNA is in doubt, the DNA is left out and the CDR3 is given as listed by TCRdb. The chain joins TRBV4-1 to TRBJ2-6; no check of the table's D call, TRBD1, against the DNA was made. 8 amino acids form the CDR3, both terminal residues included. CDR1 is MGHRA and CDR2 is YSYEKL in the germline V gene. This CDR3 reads CASSQDPP.

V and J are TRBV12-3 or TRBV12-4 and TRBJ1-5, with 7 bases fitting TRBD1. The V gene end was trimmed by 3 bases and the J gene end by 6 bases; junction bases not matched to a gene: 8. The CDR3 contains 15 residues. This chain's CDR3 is CASSLTGRRFQPQHF. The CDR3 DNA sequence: TGTGCCAGCAGTTTGACAGGGAGAAGATTTCAGCCCCAGCATTTT.

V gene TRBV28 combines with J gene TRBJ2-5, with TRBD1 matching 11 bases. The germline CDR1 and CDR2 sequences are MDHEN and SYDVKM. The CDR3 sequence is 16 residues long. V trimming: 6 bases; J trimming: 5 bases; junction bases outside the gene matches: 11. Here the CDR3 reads CASRSNPDRGRETQYF. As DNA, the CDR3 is TGTGCCAGCAGATCAAACCCGGACAGGGGGCGGGAGACCCAGTACTTC.

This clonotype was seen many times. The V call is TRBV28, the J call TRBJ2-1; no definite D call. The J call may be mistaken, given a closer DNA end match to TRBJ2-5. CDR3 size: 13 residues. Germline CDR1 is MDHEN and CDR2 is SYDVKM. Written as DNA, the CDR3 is TGTGCCAGCAGTCCTGACATTGGGGAGACCCAGTACTTC. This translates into CASSPDIGETQYF.

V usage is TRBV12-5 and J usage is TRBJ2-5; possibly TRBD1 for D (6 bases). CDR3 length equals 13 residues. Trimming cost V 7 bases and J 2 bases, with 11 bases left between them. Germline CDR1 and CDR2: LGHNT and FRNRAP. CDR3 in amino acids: CASAPTGQETQYF. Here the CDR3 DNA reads TGTGCTAGTGCCCCGACAGGACAAGAGACCCAGTACTTC.